This TCR beta chain originates from a study of blood T cells in healthy people across ages. On the study more broadly: About one barcoded beta molecule per two T cells came from capture by template switching.

Study-wide results and limits: Calculation of diversity from one million T cells yielded estimates considered to be underestimates.

Worth noting for this clonotype: Its antigen is unidentified.

The study recruited healthy Caucasian donors from Russia who were aged about 6 to 90. Each donor had roughly 10 milliliters of peripheral blood drawn. Using a J-beta primer mix together with a sample-barcoded 5' primer, a second PCR was run for roughly 7 to 12 cycles. Via MiXCR, TCRdb re-called the 5' RACE reads, giving one row per CDR3 protein. Of around 1,500,000 distinct CDR3 sequences in the sample, about 43% were seen once. The TCR comes from a young woman in good health. The sequencing sample was made of blood.

In nucleotides, the CDR3 is TGCAGTGCTCCTAGGGGGTACTCCTACAATGAGCAGTTCTTC. It encodes CSAPRGYSYNEQFF. The rearrangement uses TRBV20-1 and TRBJ2-1; a possible D gene is TRBD1 (6 bases). Germline V gene lookup returns CDR1 DFQATT and CDR2 SNEGSKA (reference sequence). CDR3 length: 14 residues. V gave up 5 bases and J gave up 0 bases, with 11 bases separating them.